This T cell receptor (beta chain) was observed in a study of prognosis after radiotherapy for stage I lung cancer. The germline V gene has CDR1 MNHEY and CDR2 SVGEGT. The CDR3 is made up of 12 amino acids. The study amplified the TCR beta CDR3 region from genomic DNA. This amplification was carried out by two rounds of multiplex PCR. Initially, in first-round PCR, primers specific to each TRBV and TRBJ gene were used. One entry per CDR3 protein results from TCRdb running MiXCR on the multiplex PCR reads. The repertoire holds roughly 11,000 distinct CDR3 sequences, with approximately 36% as singletons. About this clonotype itself: A single base separates this from a much larger clone, so it may be a read error.

The chain has TRBV6-2 or TRBV6-3 and TRBJ1-3; D is perhaps TRBD1 (5 bases). The clonotype was recovered from a donor aged 50 or older with non-small cell lung cancer. Sample: PBMCs, taken before or after stereotactic body radiation therapy (not recorded which). Here the CDR3 DNA reads TGTGCCAGCAGTGAAAGGGGAAACACCATGTATTTT. Translating it yields CASSERGNTMYF.